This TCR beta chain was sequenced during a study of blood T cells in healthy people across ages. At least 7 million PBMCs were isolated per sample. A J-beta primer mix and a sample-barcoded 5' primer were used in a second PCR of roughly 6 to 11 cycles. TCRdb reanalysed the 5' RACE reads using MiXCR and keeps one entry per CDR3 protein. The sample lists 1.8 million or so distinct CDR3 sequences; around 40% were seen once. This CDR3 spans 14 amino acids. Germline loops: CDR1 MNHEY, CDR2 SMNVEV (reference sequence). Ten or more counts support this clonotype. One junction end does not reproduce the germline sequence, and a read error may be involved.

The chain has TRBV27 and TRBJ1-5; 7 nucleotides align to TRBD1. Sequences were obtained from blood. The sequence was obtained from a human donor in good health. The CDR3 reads CASSLRQGDQPQHF. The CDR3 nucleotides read TGCGCCAGCAGTCTCCGACAGGGCGATCAGCCCCAGCATTTT.